Here is one T cell receptor beta chain with its context. This entry belongs to a study of blood T cell repertoires in COVID-19. Study-wide background: The study drew acute and convalescent COVID-19 samples from the United States, Italy and Spain.

In the original processing: Estimates of nucleated cell counts were drawn from the amplification of reference gene primers. Assay used: immunoSEQ multiplex PCR; TCRdb lists only in-frame clones, some missing. The DNA gave D and trimming, while V, J and clone size come from that table. The table records a few hundred thousand clones, less than 90% of them present only once. Adults between about 18 and 95 years of age took part from 20 to 25 US areas. Researchers sorted participants into cohorts using their self-reported clinical history. Per germline, CDR1 GTSNPN and CDR2 SVGIG (reference sequence). V shed 4 bases and J 1 base; nucleotides not matched to a gene: 7. This CDR3 has 16 amino acids.

This TCR was recovered from a woman aged 50 to 60 who had recovered from COVID-19. This chain connects TRBV30 to TRBJ2-1, with 10 bases aligning to TRBD2. The sample consisted of PBMCs or T cells enriched from blood (not recorded which). CDR3 sequence: CAWTLAGVRSYNEQFF. CDR3 bases: TGTGCCTGGACTCTAGCGGGAGTACGGTCCTACAATGAGCAGTTCTTC. Combining the CDR3 with reference TRBV30 and TRBJ2-1 gives the whole variable domain SQTIHQWPATLVQPVGSPLSLECTVEGTSNPNLYWYRQAAGRGLQLLFYSVGIGQISSEVPQNLSASRPQDRQFILSSKKLLLSDSGFYLCAWTLAGVRSYNEQFFGPGTRLTVL.